A single sample gave rise to the 29 T cell receptor beta chains below, sequenced in a study of blood T cell repertoires in COVID-19. Assay: immunoSEQ multiplex PCR; the TCRdb copy retains only in-frame clones and omits some. The table records tens of thousands of clones, about 90% of them present only once. The material sequenced was peripheral blood. The receptors were gathered from a man aged 45 to 65 with acute or convalescent COVID-19.

The V call is TRBV7-9, the J call TRBJ2-7, with a possible D match to TRBD1 (6 bases). The V and J ends lost 4 bases and 6 bases respectively, with 13 bases between them. The CDR3 sequence is 13 residues long. Germline lookup yields CDR1 SEHNR and CDR2 FQNEAQ (reference sequence). The CDR3 coding sequence is TGTGCCAGCAGCTCCCGGGACACAGCCGAGCAGTACTTC. Protein sequence: CASSSRDTAEQYF.

This chain links TRBV5-1 with TRBJ2-7; 16 bases fit TRBD2. Germline CDR1 reads SGHRS; CDR2 reads YFSETQ. This CDR3 is built from 16 residues. V lost 3 bases to trimming and J lost 4 bases; unmatched junction nucleotides: 4. As DNA, the CDR3 is TGCGCCAGCAGCTCGGGACTAGCGGGAGGGTGGTACGAGCAGTACTTC. Translation gives CASSSGLAGGWYEQYF.

The CDR3 here is CASSTSGTGSNYGYTF. CDR3 bases: TGTGCCAGCTCAACCTCCGGGACAGGATCTAACTATGGCTACACCTTC. The J gene is TRBJ1-2, the V gene TRBV18; 8 bases are shared with TRBD1. CDR1 is KGHSH, CDR2 LQKENI, per germline. The CDR3 sequence is 16 residues long. Germline trimming cut 5 bases from V and 0 bases from J; bases unmatched to any gene: 8.

CDR3 region: CASSQERAGSLRNSPLHF. CDR3 in DNA: TGCGCCAGCAGCCAAGAAAGGGCGGGGTCATTACGCAATTCACCCCTCCACTTT. V usage is TRBV4-1 and J usage is TRBJ1-6; the D is unclear. V was trimmed by 0 bases and J by 7 bases, leaving 19 bases between them. The CDR3 extends over 18 amino acids. Germline values: CDR1 MGHRA, CDR2 YSYEKL.

J is TRBJ2-2 and V is TRBV21-1; the tabulated D call, TRBD2, remains unverified against the DNA. TRBV21-1 is classified as a pseudogene. This CDR3 is built from 16 residues. CDR3 coding DNA: TGTGCCAGCAGCAAAAGCGGGCATAGGGACACCGGGGAGCTGTTTTTT. Protein: CASSKSGHRDTGELFF.

The chain uses TRBV18 and TRBJ2-7; 9 bases line up with TRBD1. This CDR3 is built from 13 residues. Germline CDR1 and CDR2: KGHSH and LQKENI. V shed 4 bases and J 5 bases; nucleotides not matched to a gene: 3. For the CDR3, the DNA is TGTGCCAGCTCACGGACAGGGGACGACGAGCAGTACTTC. Translated, it gives CASSRTGDDEQYF. Full variable domain (outside the CDR3, taken from reference TRBV18 and TRBJ2-7): NAGVMQNPRHLVRRRGQEARLRCSPMKGHSHVYWYRQLPEEGLKFMVYLQKENIIDESGMPKERFSAEFPKEGPSILRIQQVVRGDSAAYFCASSRTGDDEQYFGPGTRLTVT.

The V and J genes are TRBV18 and TRBJ1-5; unclear D gene. Germline loops: CDR1 KGHSH, CDR2 LQKENI. The CDR3 extends over 19 amino acids. The V end lost 4 bases, the J end lost 2 bases, and 24 bases lay between the germline ends. The chain's CDR3 is CASSLPRNRIAIRNQPQHF. The CDR3, as DNA: TGTGCCAGCTCACTCCCCCGGAACCGGATAGCAATCCGCAATCAGCCCCAGCATTTT.

The J gene is TRBJ1-5, the V gene TRBV19; possibly TRBD1 for D (5 bases). The germline V and J ends were trimmed by 0 bases and 10 bases, with 10 bases remaining between them. The CDR3 runs to 13 residues. Germline CDR1 is LNHDA and CDR2 is SQIVND (reference sequence). The CDR3 sequence is CASSIDREGPQHF. The DNA of the CDR3 is TGTGCCAGTAGTATAGACAGGGAAGGTCCCCAGCATTTT.

V is TRBV5-1 and J is TRBJ2-6, with D possibly matching TRBD2 (5 bases). The CDR3 extends over 16 amino acids. V lost 2 bases to trimming and J lost 0 bases, with 9 bases between them. CDR1 SGHRS and CDR2 YFSETQ come from the germline V gene. The DNA of the CDR3 is TGCGCCAGCAGCTTCGCAGGAGGCTCTGGGGCCAACGTCCTGACTTTC. It translates to CASSFAGGSGANVLTF.

The CDR3 region is CASGDDRRSYTF. CDR3 nucleotide sequence: TGTGCTAGTGGAGACGACAGGCGAAGCTACACCTTC. V is TRBV12-5 and J is TRBJ1-2; maybe TRBD1 (6 bases). This CDR3 has 12 residues. V was clipped by 6 bases and J by 9 bases, with 14 bases between them. The germline gives CDR1 LGHNT, CDR2 FRNRAP.

The rearrangement joins TRBV5-4 to TRBJ2-5; TRBD1 agrees at 9 bases. The germline CDR1 and CDR2 sequences are SGHNT and YYREEE (reference sequence). The V gene end was trimmed by 4 bases and the J gene end by 4 bases; junction bases not matched to a gene: 5. This CDR3 comprises 14 residues. CDR3 amino acids: CASSPGQGPETQYF. DNA of the CDR3: TGTGCCAGCAGCCCAGGACAGGGGCCAGAGACCCAGTACTTC.

The rearrangement uses TRBV19 and TRBJ1-2, with unresolved D. This CDR3 comprises 13 residues. Germline V gene sequence: CDR1 LNHDA, CDR2 SQIVND (reference sequence). V dropped 5 bases and J dropped 8 bases, with 15 bases sitting between them. The CDR3 loop is CASSPRSGGGYTF. CDR3 coding DNA: TGTGCCAGTAGTCCGAGGTCCGGTGGAGGCTACACCTTC.

The chain has TRBV6-6 and TRBJ1-4, with 9 bases identical to TRBD1. Germline assignment: CDR1 MNHNY and CDR2 SVGAGI (reference sequence). CDR3 length: 14 amino acids. V dropped 2 bases and J dropped 7; count of bases not matched to a gene: 2. The CDR3 spells CASSYDRGGEKLFF. As DNA, the CDR3 is TGTGCCAGCAGTTACGACAGGGGGGGTGAAAAACTGTTTTTT.

The gene calls are TRBV18 and TRBJ2-2, with D uncertain. The V end lost 8 bases, the J end lost 3 bases, and 10 bases lay between the germline ends. The CDR3 covers 13 residues. Germline V gene lookup returns CDR1 KGHSH and CDR2 LQKENI. The DNA of the CDR3 is TGTGCCAGCCCGGTCCCCGACACCGGGGAGCTGTTTTTT. Translation gives CASPVPDTGELFF.

The rearrangement uses TRBV5-1 and TRBJ2-1, with 13 bases identical to TRBD2. V shed 2 bases, J shed 9 bases, and the junction held 5 bases outside the gene matches. Germline V gene sequence: CDR1 SGHRS, CDR2 YFSETQ. This CDR3 contains 15 residues. The CDR3 DNA sequence: TGCGCCAGCAGCTTACTAGCGGGAGGGCCGGGTGAGCAGTTCTTC. Translated: CASSLLAGGPGEQFF.

This chain uses TRBV5-6 with TRBJ1-2; 9 nucleotides match TRBD1. CDR1 is SGHDT and CDR2 is YYEEEE in the germline V gene. CDR3 length equals 13 residues. The junction had 9 bases not matched to a gene; V was cut back by 7 bases and J by 8 bases. CDR3 protein: CASRPRDRVGYTF. The DNA for the CDR3 is TGTGCCAGCCGACCGAGGGACAGGGTGGGCTACACCTTC.

The V and J genes are TRBV29-1 and TRBJ2-7; possibly TRBD1 for D (6 bases). Germline loops: CDR1 SQVTM, CDR2 ANQGSEA. The CDR3 contains 12 residues. The V end was cut by 3 bases, the J end by 4 bases, with 10 bases between. The CDR3 DNA follows: TGCAGCGTTGAGCCTCAGGGGTACGAGCAGTACTTC. Translation: CSVEPQGYEQYF.

This chain uses TRBV6-6 with TRBJ1-5; a possible D gene is TRBD1 (5 bases). V shed 0 bases and J shed 6 bases, with 12 bases lying between them. The CDR3 length is 15 residues. Germline loops: CDR1 MNHNY, CDR2 SVGAGI (reference sequence). This chain's CDR3 is CASSYSTGGGQPQHF. CDR3 bases: TGTGCCAGCAGTTACTCGACCGGGGGTGGTCAGCCCCAGCATTTT.

The V gene is TRBV18, the J gene TRBJ2-7; TRBD2 matches at 12 bases. The CDR3 is 15 residues long. CDR1 is KGHSH and CDR2 is LQKENI in the germline V gene. V shed 4 bases, J shed 2 bases, and the junction held 3 bases outside the gene matches. Here the CDR3 DNA reads TGTGCCAGCTCACTGGGACTAGCGGGTACCTACGAGCAGTACTTC. This gives the protein CASSLGLAGTYEQYF.

The chain uses TRBV9 and TRBJ2-7; perhaps TRBD2 as D (6 bases). Between the trimmed V and J ends, which lost 0 bases and 5 bases, there was a span of 15 bases. The CDR3 is 15 amino acids. Germline loops: CDR1 SGDLS, CDR2 YYNGEE. The CDR3 loop is CASSVGMGLGDEQYF. The DNA of the CDR3 is TGTGCCAGCAGCGTAGGTATGGGACTGGGAGACGAGCAGTACTTC.

The rearrangement joins TRBV6-6 to TRBJ2-1, with 7 bases aligning to TRBD2. The germline V gene has CDR1 MNHNY and CDR2 SVGAGI (reference sequence). After removal of 2 bases from V and 6 bases from J, the junction contained 10 bases not matched to a gene. CDR3 length equals 16 residues. Here the CDR3 DNA reads TGTGCCAGCAGTTACAGGGGCCTAGCGGAGCGCAATGAGCAGTTCTTC. It yields the protein CASSYRGLAERNEQFF.

J is TRBJ2-3 and V is TRBV12-5; D unclear. Germline-derived CDR1 and CDR2 are LGHNT and FRNRAP. CDR3 length: 12 amino acids. Trimming stripped 3 bases from V and 6 bases from J, with 7 bases between. CDR3 sequence: CASGFFGDTQYF. Written as DNA, the CDR3 is TGTGCTAGTGGTTTTTTCGGTGATACGCAGTATTTT.

This chain uses TRBV19 with TRBJ1-6, with 7 bases identical to TRBD1. The CDR3 contains 16 residues. Trimming at V came to 0 bases and at J to 8 bases, leaving 7 bases not matched to a gene. The V gene's germline CDR1 is LNHDA and CDR2 SQIVND (reference sequence). The CDR3 DNA is TGTGCCAGTAGTATAGAAGGTCGAGGGGGCCATTCACCCCTCCACTTT. Amino acid sequence: CASSIEGRGGHSPLHF.

This chain uses TRBV7-6 with TRBJ2-7; 8 positions match TRBD1. The CDR3 totals 14 residues. The junction had 8 bases not matched to a gene; V was cut back by 5 bases and J by 5 bases. Germline lookup yields CDR1 SGHVS and CDR2 FNYEAQ. The CDR3 protein is CASSKETGVHEQYF. CDR3 nucleotides: TGTGCCAGCAGCAAAGAGACAGGGGTCCACGAGCAGTACTTC.

Only a few counts were recorded for this clone. This rearrangement joins TRBV5-1 to TRBJ2-1; tentatively, D is TRBD2 (6 bases). CDR3 length: 13 residues. Germline assignment: CDR1 SGHRS and CDR2 YFSETQ. Trimming removed 5 bases from V and 5 bases from J, with 11 bases in between. The CDR3 reads CASRSGLDNEQFF. Written as DNA, the CDR3 is TGCGCCAGCAGGTCGGGACTTGACAATGAGCAGTTCTTC.

V gene TRBV11-3 combines with J gene TRBJ1-1; D ambiguous. This CDR3 comprises 15 residues. Per the germline V gene, CDR1 is SGHNT and CDR2 is YENEEA. V was trimmed by 3 bases and J by 2 bases, leaving 13 bases between them. CDR3 in amino acids: CASSFLGGGNTEAFF. In DNA, the CDR3 is TGTGCCAGCAGCTTCTTAGGAGGAGGCAACACTGAAGCTTTCTTT.

V usage is TRBV12-5 and J usage is TRBJ2-3; 7 bases fit TRBD2. V lost 6 bases to trimming and J lost 4 bases; unmatched junction nucleotides: 13. Looked up from germline, CDR1 is LGHNT and CDR2 is FRNRAP. CDR3 size: 16 residues. Here the CDR3 reads CASGNQGGSIPDTQYF. In nucleotides, the CDR3 is TGTGCTAGTGGGAATCAGGGCGGGAGCATCCCAGATACGCAGTATTTT.

This chain joins TRBV12-3 or TRBV12-4 and TRBJ2-5; D possibly corresponds to TRBD2 (6 bases). The CDR3 is 12 amino acids. Trimming cost V 6 bases and J 5 bases, with 10 bases left between them. The CDR3 nucleotides read TGTGCCAGCAGCGGAGGGGATGAGACCCAGTACTTC. Protein sequence: CASSGGDETQYF.

This rearrangement joins TRBV3-1 (or the pseudogene TRBV3-2) to TRBJ2-1; D is uncertain. The CDR3 length is 17 residues. Trimming pared 0 bases from V and 1 base from J, leaving 13 bases between. CDR1 is LGHDT and CDR2 is YNNKEL in the germline V gene (reference sequence). The chain's CDR3 is CASSQEGQRKSYNEQFF. The CDR3 coding sequence is TGTGCCAGCAGCCAAGAAGGCCAGCGCAAGTCCTACAATGAGCAGTTCTTC.